The 16 T cell receptor beta chains reported below all come from one sample, sequenced in a study of blood T cell repertoires in COVID-19. Assay used: immunoSEQ multiplex PCR; TCRdb lists only in-frame clones, some missing. The profile covers over 200,000 clones, with nearly 85% appearing a single time and 1.3% taken by the ten largest. The sequenced sample was peripheral blood. The receptor set was obtained from a woman younger than 45 with COVID-19, enrolled during active disease.

This clone appeared a single time. This sequence joins TRBV7-9 and TRBJ2-3; 10 nucleotides agree with TRBD2. Germline trimming cut 3 bases from V and 0 bases from J; bases unmatched to any gene: 3. Germline CDR1 is SEHNR and CDR2 is FQNEAQ (reference sequence). The CDR3 runs 16 residues. The CDR3: CASSFEAGGSTDTQYF. The CDR3 region has the DNA TGTGCCAGCAGCTTCGAAGCGGGAGGGAGCACAGATACGCAGTATTTT.

Only a few counts were recorded for this clone. The gene calls are TRBV9 and TRBJ2-5; 9 bases line up with TRBD2. Trimming cost V 0 bases and J 5 bases; bases outside gene matches: 8. CDR1 and CDR2 from the germline V gene are SGDLS and YYNGEE. This CDR3 has 16 residues. This CDR3 is CASSVDGSGGEETQYF. The CDR3 bases are TGTGCCAGCAGCGTAGATGGTAGCGGGGGAGAGGAGACCCAGTACTTC.

The rearrangement joins TRBV7-2 to TRBJ1-2; D is unclear. This CDR3 has 14 residues. The germline CDR1 and CDR2 sequences are SGHTA and FQGNSA. Trimming took 5 bases from V and 0 from J, leaving 10 bases between them. The CDR3 loop is CASSNTQANYGYTF. CDR3 DNA: TGTGCCAGCAGCAACACCCAGGCTAACTATGGCTACACCTTC.

The chain uses TRBV3-1 (or the pseudogene TRBV3-2) and TRBJ2-1; D not resolved. Germline values: CDR1 LGHDT, CDR2 YNNKEL (reference sequence). CDR3 length: 12 amino acids. Trimming stripped 0 bases from V and 7 bases from J, with 4 bases between. Here the CDR3 reads CASSQDLNEQFF. The CDR3, as DNA: TGTGCCAGCAGCCAAGACCTAAATGAGCAGTTCTTC.

The V call is TRBV5-1, the J call TRBJ2-5; 10 bases align to TRBD1. Germline V gene data show CDR1 as SGHRS and CDR2 as YFSETQ. V lost 0 bases to trimming and J lost 4 bases; unmatched junction nucleotides: 6. This CDR3 comprises 16 residues. The CDR3 nucleotides read TGCGCCAGCAGCTTGGCCGGGACAGGGGAGGGAGAGACCCAGTACTTC. This encodes CASSLAGTGEGETQYF.

This chain uses TRBV7-6 with TRBJ2-3; 8 positions match TRBD1. Germline V gene lookup returns CDR1 SGHVS and CDR2 FNYEAQ. The junction had 12 bases not matched to a gene; V was cut back by 5 bases and J by 5 bases. The CDR3 runs 16 residues. The CDR3 region is CASSHSTGAVGDTQYF. The CDR3 DNA reads TGTGCCAGCAGCCATTCGACAGGGGCGGTGGGAGATACGCAGTATTTT.

The CDR3 DNA reads as TGTGCCACCATGAGGGGGACTGAAGCTTTCTTT. Its protein is CATMRGTEAFF. The chain uses TRBV24-1 and TRBJ1-1; possible D gene TRBD1, 6 bases. The CDR3 is 11 amino acids. V was trimmed by 8 bases and J by 5 bases, leaving 8 bases between them. The germline V gene encodes CDR1 KGHDR and CDR2 SFDVKD.

This rearrangement joins TRBV30 to TRBJ2-7, with 8 bases that match TRBD2. From germline, CDR1 is GTSNPN and CDR2 SVGIG (reference sequence). The trim removed 2 bases at V and 7 bases at J, leaving 10 bases unmatched. CDR3 length: 14 residues. CDR3 residues: CAWSSSGVVGEQYF. The CDR3 region has the DNA TGTGCCTGGAGTAGTAGCGGGGTGGTAGGAGAGCAGTACTTC.

This sequence joins TRBV6-8 and TRBJ1-6, with D perhaps TRBD1 (6 bases). The germline V and J ends were trimmed by 0 bases and 1 base, with 13 bases remaining between them. Per germline, CDR1 MNHGY and CDR2 SAAAGT. CDR3 size: 18 residues. CDR3 sequence reads: CASSYSSGRGSYNSPLHF. CDR3 nucleotide sequence: TGTGCCAGCAGTTACTCGAGTGGCAGGGGTTCCTATAATTCACCCCTCCACTTT.

V and J are TRBV7-2 and TRBJ2-7, with 11 bases that match TRBD2. The J segment lost 4 bases and the V segment lost 5 bases, leaving 10 bases of the junction unmatched. From germline, CDR1 is SGHTA and CDR2 FQGNSA. The CDR3 loop spans 16 amino acids. CDR3 protein: CASSPSGASGRYEQYF. The CDR3 DNA reads TGTGCCAGCAGCCCCTCGGGGGCTAGCGGGAGGTACGAGCAGTACTTC. The full variable domain, in which reference TRBV7-2 and TRBJ2-7 provide the parts outside the CDR3, is GAGVSQSPSNKVTEKGKDVELRCDPISGHTALYWYRQSLGQGLEFLIYFQGNSAPDKSGLPSDRFSAERTGGSVSTLTIQRTQQEDSAVYLCASSPSGASGRYEQYFGPGTRLTVT.

This sequence joins TRBV6-1 and TRBJ1-1; D is possibly TRBD1 (5 bases). The length of the CDR3 is 13 residues. CDR1 is MNHNS, CDR2 SASEGT, per germline. V shed 3 bases and J shed 2 bases, with 7 bases lying between them. CDR3 in DNA: TGTGCCAGCAGTGAGCGGGACAACACTGAAGCTTTCTTT. This encodes CASSERDNTEAFF.

V usage is TRBV11-2 and J usage is TRBJ1-5, with TRBD1 matching 7 bases. This CDR3 has 13 amino acids. The J segment lost 6 bases and the V segment lost 6 bases, leaving 5 bases of the junction unmatched. In germline, CDR1 is SGHAT, CDR2 FQNNGV. The CDR3 is CASSSDRAQPQHF. The CDR3, as DNA: TGTGCCAGCAGTTCTGACAGGGCTCAGCCCCAGCATTTT.

The rearrangement joins TRBV7-9 to TRBJ2-5, with D unresolved. CDR3 length equals 10 residues. V was cut by 10 bases and J by 5 bases, with 8 bases left in between. CDR1 is SEHNR and CDR2 is FQNEAQ in the germline V gene (reference sequence). The CDR3 here is CAITWETQYF. The DNA for the CDR3 is TGTGCCATAACATGGGAGACCCAGTACTTC.

This clone has only one observation. V is TRBV6-5 and J is TRBJ1-2; TRBD1 might be the D (5 bases). The germline V gene encodes CDR1 MNHEY and CDR2 SVGAGI. The length of the CDR3 is 13 residues. Trimming removed 6 bases from V and 4 bases from J, with 12 bases in between. This CDR3 reads CASRGAAPYGYTF. In DNA, the CDR3 is TGTGCCAGCAGAGGGGCGGCACCCTATGGCTACACCTTC.

This sequence joins TRBV6-2 or TRBV6-3 and TRBJ1-5, with TRBD1 as a possible D gene (6 bases). The germline V gene has CDR1 MNHEY and CDR2 SVGEGT. The CDR3 covers 15 residues. The ends were cut back, 5 bases at V and 4 bases at J, with 15 bases in the middle. The chain's CDR3 is CASSRDNTQNQPQHF. The DNA of the CDR3 is TGTGCCAGCAGTCGGGACAATACTCAGAATCAGCCCCAGCATTTT.

V gene TRBV5-4 combines with J gene TRBJ2-1, with 11 bases fitting TRBD2. From germline, CDR1 is SGHNT and CDR2 YYREEE (reference sequence). The CDR3 sequence is 17 residues long. V shed 0 bases and J 8 bases; nucleotides not matched to a gene: 10. In nucleotides, the CDR3 is TGTGCCAGCAGCTTGGGCCTAGCGGGGGGAGAACGGGATGAGCAGTTCTTC. Residues: CASSLGLAGGERDEQFF.